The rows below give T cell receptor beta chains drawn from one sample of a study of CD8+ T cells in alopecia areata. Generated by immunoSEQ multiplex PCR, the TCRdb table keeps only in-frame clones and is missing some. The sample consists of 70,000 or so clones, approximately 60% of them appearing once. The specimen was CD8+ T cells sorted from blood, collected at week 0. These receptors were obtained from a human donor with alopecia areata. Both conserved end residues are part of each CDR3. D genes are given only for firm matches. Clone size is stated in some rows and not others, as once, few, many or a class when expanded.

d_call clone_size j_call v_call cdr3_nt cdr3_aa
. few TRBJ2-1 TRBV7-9 TGTGCCAGCAGCTTAGCCCTTCGTGATGAGCAGTTCTTC CASSLALRDEQFF
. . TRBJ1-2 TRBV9 TGTGCCAGCAGCCCGGGCCGGGGAAGTGACTATAGCTACACCTTC CASSPGRGSDYSYTF
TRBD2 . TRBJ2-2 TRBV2 TGTGCCAGCAGAGAAGCGGGGAAGAACACCGGGGAGCTGTTTTTT CASREAGKNTGELFF
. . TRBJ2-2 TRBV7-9 TGTGCCAGCAGCTTATCGGCGGCGGAGCTGTTTTTT CASSLSAAELFF
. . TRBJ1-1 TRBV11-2 TGTGCCAGCAGTCAGAACACTGAAGCTTTCTTT CASSQNTEAFF
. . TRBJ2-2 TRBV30 TGTGCCTGGACCGGACAGAACACCGGGGAGCTGTTTTTT CAWTGQNTGELFF
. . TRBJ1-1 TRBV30 TGTGCCTGGGACAGTCGGGCTGAAGCTTTCTTT CAWDSRAEAFF
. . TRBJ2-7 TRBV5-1 TGCGCCAGTACAGGGAACTCCTACGAGCAGTACTTC CASTGNSYEQYF
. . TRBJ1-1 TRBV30 TGTGCCTGGAGTAGAACCGGGACATTGAACACTGAAGCTTTCTTT CAWSRTGTLNTEAFF
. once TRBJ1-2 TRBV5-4 TGTGCCAGCAGCCTGGGCTATGGCTACACCTTC CASSLGYGYTF
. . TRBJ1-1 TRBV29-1 TGCAGCGTTGAGGCAGGGAACACTGAAGCTTTCTTT CSVEAGNTEAFF
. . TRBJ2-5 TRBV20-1 TGCAGTGCCCCTGGGGAGACCCAGTACTTC CSAPGETQYF
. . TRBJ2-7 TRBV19 TGTGCCAGTAGTACCCCGGGATACGAGCAGTACTTC CASSTPGYEQYF
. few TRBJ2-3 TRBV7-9 TGTGCCAGCCGCACGACGGATTTCACAGATACGCAGTATTTT CASRTTDFTDTQYF
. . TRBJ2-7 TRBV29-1 TGCAGCGTTGAGGCCGGGAGCTCCTACGAGCAGTACTTC CSVEAGSSYEQYF
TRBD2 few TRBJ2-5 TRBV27 TGTGCCAGCATCCCTACCGGGACTAGCGGGCCCCGGGAGACCCAGTACTTC CASIPTGTSGPRETQYF
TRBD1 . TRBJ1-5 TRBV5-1 TGCGCCAGCAGCTTGGATGGAGGGGGCGCCGGCAATCAGCCCCAGCATTTT CASSLDGGGAGNQPQHF
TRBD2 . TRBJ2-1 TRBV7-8 TGTGCCAGCAGCTTAGCGCCACCGATAGCGGGGGGGAATGAGCAGTTCTTC CASSLAPPIAGGNEQFF
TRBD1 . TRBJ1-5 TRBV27 TGTGCCAGCAGACGGACAGGAGGCAATCAGCCCCAGCATTTT CASRRTGGNQPQHF
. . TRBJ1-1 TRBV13 TGTGCCAGCAGCGTCAGGGCTGTTTACACTGAAGCTTTCTTT CASSVRAVYTEAFF
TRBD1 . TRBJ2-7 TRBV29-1 TGCAGCGTCTCCGGGACAGGCAGCTCCTACGAGCAGTACTTC CSVSGTGSSYEQYF
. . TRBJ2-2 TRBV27 TGTGCCAGCAAGGTATTAGTAGGGGCGAGCACCGGGGAGCTGTTTTTT CASKVLVGASTGELFF
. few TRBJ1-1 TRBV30 TGTGCCTGGATAGAGACAGGTCCAGGTTTCTTT CAWIETGPGFF
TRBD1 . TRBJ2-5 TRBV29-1 TGCAGCGTTGAGGTCGGTTTGGGCCCGGGACAGGCCAGAGAGACCCAGTACTTC CSVEVGLGPGQARETQYF
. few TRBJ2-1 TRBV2 TGTGCCAGCAGCATTGATGGTGCTACCACTAGCTCCTACAATGAGCAGTTCTTC CASSIDGATTSSYNEQFF
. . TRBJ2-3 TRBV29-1 TGCAGCGTTGAAGATGGAAGAACAGCCAGCACAGATACGCAGTATTTT CSVEDGRTASTDTQYF
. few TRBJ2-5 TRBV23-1 TGCGCCAGCAGTCACAGCTCCAACGAGACCCAGTACTTC CASSHSSNETQYF
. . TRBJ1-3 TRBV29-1 TGCAGCGTTGAAACGGTCATCTCTGGAAACACCATATATTTT CSVETVISGNTIYF
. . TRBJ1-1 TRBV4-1 TGCGCCAGCAGCCAAGAGGACAGAGGGAACACTGAAGCTTTCTTT CASSQEDRGNTEAFF
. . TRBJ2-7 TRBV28 TGTGCCAGCTTCCAAGGGGGGGTTGGCGAGCAGTACTTC CASFQGGVGEQYF
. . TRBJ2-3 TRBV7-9 TGTGCCAGCAGCTCTAGCGTGCAAGGGGATACGCAGTATTTT CASSSSVQGDTQYF
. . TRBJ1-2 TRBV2 TGTGCCAGCAGTGACGCTCAGGGGACAAATTATGGCTACACCTTC CASSDAQGTNYGYTF
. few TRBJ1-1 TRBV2 TGTGCCAGCATGTGGGGGCACACTGAAGCTTTCTTT CASMWGHTEAFF
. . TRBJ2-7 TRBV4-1 TGCGCCAGCAGCCAAGGTTGGGGGGCGCAAGAGCAGTACTTC CASSQGWGAQEQYF
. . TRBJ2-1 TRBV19 TGTGCCAGTAGTATTCCAGGGGCGGGCAATGAGCAGTTCTTC CASSIPGAGNEQFF
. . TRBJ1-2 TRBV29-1 TGCAGCGTTGATGCGGCGGGGACTCCCTATGGCTACACCTTC CSVDAAGTPYGYTF
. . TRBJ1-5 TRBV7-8 TGTGCCAGCAGCTTCCGAGGGTCCAATCAGCCCCAGCATTTT CASSFRGSNQPQHF
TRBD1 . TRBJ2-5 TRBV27 TGTGCCAGCAGTTTATCGTTGGGACAGGAGTACCAAGAGACCCAGTACTTC CASSLSLGQEYQETQYF
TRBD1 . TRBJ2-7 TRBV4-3 TGCGCCAGCAGCCAAGCGGACAGGGACTACGAGCAGTACTTC CASSQADRDYEQYF
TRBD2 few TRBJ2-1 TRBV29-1 TGCAGCGTCACCGCGGGAGGTCGCTACAATGAGCAGTTCTTC CSVTAGGRYNEQFF
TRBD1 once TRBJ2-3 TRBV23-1 TGCGCCGGCGGGGACAGGGGCACAGATACGCAGTATTTT CAGGDRGTDTQYF
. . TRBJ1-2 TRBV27 TGTGCCAGCAGTTTGGGGGGGCGCGGTGGCTACACCTTC CASSLGGRGGYTF
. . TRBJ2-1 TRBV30 TGTGCCTGGAACAGGGCATACAATGAGCAGTTCTTC CAWNRAYNEQFF